Listed below are T cell receptor beta chains from one sample, sequenced in a study of cytomegalovirus exposure and HLA in healthy donors. TCRdb's table, derived via immunoSEQ multiplex PCR, lists solely in-frame clones and lacks some. Here the sample spans about 80,000 clones, more than 50% being singletons. Sample: PBMCs. Every receptor here comes from a male donor in good health and CMV-seropositive. The CDR3 runs from the conserved cysteine through the conserved F or W. The order of the fields is V gene, CDR3 length, J gene, D gene, clone size, CDR3 DNA, CDR3 protein. The D gene is left open where the match is weak. Expanded clones are given a class, and other clones once, few, many or no size at all.

v_call: TRBV11-2
cdr3_length: 15
j_call: TRBJ2-2
d_call: TRBD2
clone_size: NA
cdr3_nt: TGTGCCAGCAGCTTCGCGGGGGGGGGAACCGGGGAGCTGTTTTTT
cdr3_aa: CASSFAGGGTGELFF

v_call: TRBV27
cdr3_length: 15
j_call: TRBJ2-7
d_call: TRBD1
clone_size: NA
cdr3_nt: TGTGCCAGCAGTGCTACAGGGGTCTCCTCCTACGAGCAGTACTTC
cdr3_aa: CASSATGVSSYEQYF

v_call: TRBV6-1
cdr3_length: 15
j_call: TRBJ2-7
d_call: NA
clone_size: NA
cdr3_nt: TGTGCCAGCAGTGACCGACTGGATATAACTTACGAGCAGTACTTC
cdr3_aa: CASSDRLDITYEQYF

v_call: TRBV7-9
cdr3_length: 15
j_call: TRBJ1-1
d_call: NA
clone_size: few
cdr3_nt: TGTGCCAGCAGCCTTCCCCCTCGCGGGGGTACTGAAGCTTTCTTT
cdr3_aa: CASSLPPRGGTEAFF

v_call: TRBV11-2
cdr3_length: 15
j_call: TRBJ1-2
d_call: NA
clone_size: NA
cdr3_nt: TGTGCCAGCAGCCCTTCCGGGGTGCTAAACTATGGCTACACCTTC
cdr3_aa: CASSPSGVLNYGYTF

v_call: TRBV7-9
cdr3_length: 15
j_call: TRBJ2-2
d_call: TRBD1
clone_size: NA
cdr3_nt: TGTGCCAGCAGCTACGGGACAGGGTTACCCGGGGAGCTGTTTTTT
cdr3_aa: CASSYGTGLPGELFF

v_call: TRBV6-1
cdr3_length: 15
j_call: TRBJ2-7
d_call: NA
clone_size: NA
cdr3_nt: TGTGCCAGCAGGGTCGCGGCCGATCCATCCTACGAGCAGTACTTC
cdr3_aa: CASRVAADPSYEQYF

v_call: TRBV30
cdr3_length: 15
j_call: TRBJ2-7
d_call: TRBD2
clone_size: NA
cdr3_nt: TGTGCCTGGGCCTTGCGCCTAGCGGGAGACTACGAGCAGTACTTC
cdr3_aa: CAWALRLAGDYEQYF

v_call: TRBV5-4
cdr3_length: 14
j_call: TRBJ1-1
d_call: NA
clone_size: NA
cdr3_nt: TGTGCCAGCAGCTCTAAACAGGGACCCACTGAAGCTTTCTTT
cdr3_aa: CASSSKQGPTEAFF

v_call: TRBV5-1
cdr3_length: 11
j_call: TRBJ2-1
d_call: NA
clone_size: NA
cdr3_nt: TGCGCCAGCAGCCTGGCAAATGAGCAGTTCTTC
cdr3_aa: CASSLANEQFF

v_call: TRBV7-2
cdr3_length: 16
j_call: TRBJ2-2
d_call: TRBD2
clone_size: NA
cdr3_nt: TGTGCCAGCAGCTATGCGACTAGCCTGAACACCGGGGAGCTGTTTTTT
cdr3_aa: CASSYATSLNTGELFF

v_call: TRBV14
cdr3_length: 15
j_call: TRBJ2-5
d_call: NA
clone_size: NA
cdr3_nt: TGTGCCAGCAGCCAAGATCCTACAGGCGGTGAGACCCAGTACTTC
cdr3_aa: CASSQDPTGGETQYF

v_call: TRBV11-3
cdr3_length: 15
j_call: TRBJ2-2
d_call: TRBD1
clone_size: few
cdr3_nt: TGTGCCAGCAGCGTCAGACAGGGGTCCACCGGGGAGCTGTTTTTT
cdr3_aa: CASSVRQGSTGELFF

v_call: TRBV9
cdr3_length: 15
j_call: TRBJ2-7
d_call: NA
clone_size: few
cdr3_nt: TGTGCCAGCAGCGTAGCTGAGGGGGAAGCCTACGAGCAGTACTTC
cdr3_aa: CASSVAEGEAYEQYF

v_call: TRBV5-6
cdr3_length: 12
j_call: TRBJ1-1
d_call: NA
clone_size: NA
cdr3_nt: TGTGCCAGCAGCTTTGGGGGGAGTAGGGCTTTCTTT
cdr3_aa: CASSFGGSRAFF

v_call: TRBV27
cdr3_length: 13
j_call: TRBJ2-1
d_call: NA
clone_size: NA
cdr3_nt: TGTGCCAGCAGTTTAAATGTGGGGGGTCAACAGTTCTTC
cdr3_aa: CASSLNVGGQQFF

v_call: TRBV4-1
cdr3_length: 14
j_call: TRBJ2-5
d_call: NA
clone_size: NA
cdr3_nt: TGCGCCAGCAGCCAACTAACAGGGCTAGAGACCCAGTACTTC
cdr3_aa: CASSQLTGLETQYF

v_call: TRBV30
cdr3_length: 13
j_call: TRBJ1-2
d_call: TRBD1
clone_size: NA
cdr3_nt: TGTGCCTGGAGTGAACAGGGGCTCTATGGCTACACCTTC
cdr3_aa: CAWSEQGLYGYTF

v_call: TRBV5-1
cdr3_length: 15
j_call: TRBJ1-4
d_call: TRBD1
clone_size: few
cdr3_nt: TGCGCCAGCAGCTTTACAGGGACAGGCCATGAAAAACTGTTTTTT
cdr3_aa: CASSFTGTGHEKLFF

v_call: TRBV10-3
cdr3_length: 15
j_call: TRBJ2-4
d_call: TRBD1
clone_size: once
cdr3_nt: TGTGCCATCAGTGAGTCGGGACAGGGGCGGAACATTCAGTACTTC
cdr3_aa: CAISESGQGRNIQYF

v_call: TRBV7-8
cdr3_length: 15
j_call: TRBJ1-1
d_call: NA
clone_size: NA
cdr3_nt: TGTGCCAGCAGCTTAGCGCAGGGCATGAACACTGAAGCTTTCTTT
cdr3_aa: CASSLAQGMNTEAFF

v_call: TRBV7-3
cdr3_length: 16
j_call: TRBJ2-1
d_call: NA
clone_size: once
cdr3_nt: TGTGCCAGCAGCTTAGCCGCTATTTCTCGACAATCTGAGCAGTTCTTC
cdr3_aa: CASSLAAISRQSEQFF

v_call: TRBV19
cdr3_length: 16
j_call: TRBJ2-3
d_call: NA
clone_size: few
cdr3_nt: TGTGCCAGCAGTAACGTAGGGGTCCTAAGCACAGATACGCAGTATTTT
cdr3_aa: CASSNVGVLSTDTQYF

v_call: TRBV5-1
cdr3_length: 14
j_call: TRBJ2-5
d_call: NA
clone_size: NA
cdr3_nt: TGCGCCAGCAGCCTCGGCGGAGGCCAAGAGACCCAGTACTTC
cdr3_aa: CASSLGGGQETQYF

v_call: TRBV30
cdr3_length: 12
j_call: TRBJ2-1
d_call: TRBD2
clone_size: once
cdr3_nt: TGTGCCAGAGGGACTAGCGGGTCATTCCCGTTCTTC
cdr3_aa: CARGTSGSFPFF

v_call: TRBV6-6
cdr3_length: 15
j_call: TRBJ1-1
d_call: NA
clone_size: NA
cdr3_nt: TGTGCCAGCAATTGGGGGGGGCAGGTCAACACTGAAGCTTTCTTT
cdr3_aa: CASNWGGQVNTEAFF

v_call: TRBV9
cdr3_length: 15
j_call: TRBJ1-1
d_call: TRBD1
clone_size: NA
cdr3_nt: TGTGCCAGCAGCGTGGACAGGGTCAGAACCACTGAAGCTTTCTTT
cdr3_aa: CASSVDRVRTTEAFF

v_call: TRBV4-2
cdr3_length: 15
j_call: TRBJ2-7
d_call: TRBD2
clone_size: few
cdr3_nt: TGTGCCAGCAGCCAAGATCTAGCGGGCACCTACGAGCAGTACTTC
cdr3_aa: CASSQDLAGTYEQYF

v_call: TRBV2
cdr3_length: 16
j_call: TRBJ2-1
d_call: TRBD2
clone_size: NA
cdr3_nt: TGTGCCAGCAGCGCTAGCGGGGGGGCCCCCTACAATGAGCAGTTCTTC
cdr3_aa: CASSASGGAPYNEQFF

v_call: TRBV4-3
cdr3_length: 13
j_call: TRBJ2-1
d_call: TRBD2
clone_size: NA
cdr3_nt: TGCGCCAGCAGCCTGACTAGCGGGAGGGAACAGTTCTTC
cdr3_aa: CASSLTSGREQFF

v_call: TRBV6-1
cdr3_length: 20
j_call: TRBJ2-6
d_call: NA
clone_size: NA
cdr3_nt: TGTGCCAGCAGTGATCCTACACAAGGGGCCCGAAGCTCTGGGGCCAACGTCCTGACTTTC
cdr3_aa: CASSDPTQGARSSGANVLTF

v_call: TRBV9
cdr3_length: 13
j_call: TRBJ1-1
d_call: TRBD1
clone_size: NA
cdr3_nt: TGTGCCAGCAGCGTAGAGACAGGGGGTGAAGCTTTCTTT
cdr3_aa: CASSVETGGEAFF

v_call: TRBV4-2
cdr3_length: 14
j_call: TRBJ1-2
d_call: NA
clone_size: NA
cdr3_nt: TGTGCCAGCAGCCAAGATCGGGGGGTTGGTGGCTACACCTTC
cdr3_aa: CASSQDRGVGGYTF

v_call: TRBV6-5
cdr3_length: 15
j_call: TRBJ2-7
d_call: NA
clone_size: NA
cdr3_nt: TGTGCCAGCAGTTACTCCGGGGGACAGCCCTACGAGCAGTACTTC
cdr3_aa: CASSYSGGQPYEQYF

v_call: TRBV30
cdr3_length: 14
j_call: TRBJ2-2
d_call: NA
clone_size: few
cdr3_nt: TGTGCCTGGACCCCATGGGGGGAAACCGGGGAGCTGTTTTTT
cdr3_aa: CAWTPWGETGELFF

v_call: TRBV27
cdr3_length: 14
j_call: TRBJ1-1
d_call: TRBD1
clone_size: NA
cdr3_nt: TGTGCCAGCAGGGAAAGACAGGGTATGACTGAAGCTTTCTTT
cdr3_aa: CASRERQGMTEAFF

v_call: TRBV9
cdr3_length: 15
j_call: TRBJ1-1
d_call: NA
clone_size: NA
cdr3_nt: TGTGCCAGCAGCGCGGCAGGGAGGGCCTACACTGAAGCTTTCTTT
cdr3_aa: CASSAAGRAYTEAFF

v_call: TRBV29-1
cdr3_length: 14
j_call: TRBJ2-1
d_call: TRBD1
clone_size: NA
cdr3_nt: TGCAGCGTTGCGCTTGGGACAGGGGGAAATGAGCAGTTCTTC
cdr3_aa: CSVALGTGGNEQFF

v_call: TRBV25-1
cdr3_length: 13
j_call: TRBJ2-7
d_call: NA
clone_size: NA
cdr3_nt: TGTGCCAGCAGATCCGAGGGCACCTACGAGCAGTACTTC
cdr3_aa: CASRSEGTYEQYF

v_call: TRBV18
cdr3_length: 14
j_call: TRBJ2-1
d_call: NA
clone_size: NA
cdr3_nt: TGTGCCAGCTCACCACCGGGCACCGGCAATGAGCAGTTCTTC
cdr3_aa: CASSPPGTGNEQFF

v_call: TRBV5-5
cdr3_length: 14
j_call: TRBJ2-7
d_call: NA
clone_size: few
cdr3_nt: TGTGCCAGCAGCTTCGAGGCGGCGAGCTACGAGCAGTACTTC
cdr3_aa: CASSFEAASYEQYF

v_call: TRBV11-1
cdr3_length: 14
j_call: TRBJ2-7
d_call: NA
clone_size: once
cdr3_nt: TGTGCCAGCAGCTTTCGGGTAGGCCCCGACGAGCAGTACTTC
cdr3_aa: CASSFRVGPDEQYF

v_call: TRBV14
cdr3_length: 15
j_call: TRBJ1-1
d_call: NA
clone_size: few
cdr3_nt: TGTGCCAGCAGAGTCTACAGGGAGATGAACACTGAAGCTTTCTTT
cdr3_aa: CASRVYREMNTEAFF

v_call: TRBV7-8
cdr3_length: 14
j_call: TRBJ1-1
d_call: TRBD1
clone_size: NA
cdr3_nt: TGTGCCAGCAGCTTCAGGACAGGGGACACTGAAGCTTTCTTT
cdr3_aa: CASSFRTGDTEAFF